This T cell receptor (beta chain) is from a study of graft-versus-host responses after intestinal transplantation. The wider study: Grafts that recipients had were multivisceral, liver-intestinal, or isolated intestinal transplants.

Points from the study as a whole: The highest levels of circulating GvH clones went along with early declines in HvG clones after transplant.

A remark on this clone: The antigen is unknown.

Produced via immunoSEQ multiplex PCR; TCRdb's table is partial and in-frame only. In the table there are about 85,000 clones, 80% to 85% of which are singletons. Unmatched junction bases numbered 2, after V lost 3 bases and J lost 4 bases. The CDR3 has 15 residues. Germline V gene sequence: CDR1 SGHAT, CDR2 FQDESV (reference sequence). The chain links TRBV11-1 to TRBJ2-1; 11 nucleotides agree with TRBD2. The source is a human donor who received an intestinal transplant. The sample in question was unstimulated CD8+ T cells sorted from spleen or lymph node cells, obtained before intestinal transplant. CDR3 sequence reads: CASSFTSGGYNEQFF. CDR3 coding DNA: TGTGCCAGCAGCTTTACTAGCGGGGGATACAATGAGCAGTTCTTC.